These T cell receptor beta chains were read from a single sample in a study of technical replicates of blood from a few donors. The data were produced by immunoSEQ multiplex PCR, yet TCRdb's version contains in-frame clones alone and is incomplete. The data show about 12,000 clones, approximately 94% seen once. The sample comprised PBMCs. These receptors originate from a human donor in good health. Each CDR3 is given with its conserved first and last residue. The order of the fields is clone size, D gene, J gene, V gene, CDR3 protein, CDR3 DNA. D genes are given only for firm matches. Clone size, where shown, is once, few, many, or a class for clones that have expanded.

clone_size: few; d_call: -; j_call: TRBJ1-5; v_call: TRBV10-1; cdr3_aa: CASSVAVNQPQHF; cdr3_nt: TGCGCCAGCAGTGTGGCAGTTAATCAGCCCCAGCATTTT
clone_size: -; d_call: TRBD2; j_call: TRBJ2-7; v_call: TRBV11-2; cdr3_aa: CASSSPIAGSHEQYF; cdr3_nt: TGTGCCAGCAGCTCCCCTATAGCGGGTTCCCACGAGCAGTACTTC
clone_size: -; d_call: TRBD2; j_call: TRBJ2-1; v_call: TRBV10-2; cdr3_aa: CASRETSGYNEQFF; cdr3_nt: TGCGCCAGCAGGGAGACTAGCGGATACAATGAGCAGTTCTTC
clone_size: -; d_call: TRBD1; j_call: TRBJ2-5; v_call: TRBV9; cdr3_aa: CASSAGQGQETQYF; cdr3_nt: TGTGCCAGCAGCGCGGGACAGGGGCAAGAGACCCAGTACTTC
clone_size: -; d_call: -; j_call: TRBJ2-7; v_call: TRBV29-1; cdr3_aa: CSSRVVGEGGRGEQYF; cdr3_nt: TGCAGCTCAAGAGTGGTTGGGGAAGGGGGAAGAGGAGAGCAGTACTTC
clone_size: once; d_call: TRBD2; j_call: TRBJ2-7; v_call: TRBV4-2; cdr3_aa: CASSLGGADSYEQYF; cdr3_nt: TGTGCCAGCAGCCTCGGGGGGGCTGATTCCTACGAGCAGTACTTC
clone_size: -; d_call: -; j_call: TRBJ1-2; v_call: TRBV11-2; cdr3_aa: CASSPRTGMHYGYTF; cdr3_nt: TGTGCCAGCAGCCCCCGTACAGGGATGCACTATGGCTACACCTTC
clone_size: once; d_call: -; j_call: TRBJ2-5; v_call: TRBV11-2; cdr3_aa: CASRSLVGATTGTQYF; cdr3_nt: TGTGCCAGCAGGTCTCTAGTTGGGGCCACCACGGGGACCCAGTACTTC
clone_size: -; d_call: -; j_call: TRBJ2-6; v_call: TRBV6-5; cdr3_aa: CASSSGVSGANVLTF; cdr3_nt: TGTGCCAGCAGTTCAGGGGTCTCTGGGGCCAACGTCCTGACTTTC
clone_size: once; d_call: -; j_call: TRBJ2-1; v_call: TRBV5-6; cdr3_aa: CASSLTPPENEQFF; cdr3_nt: TGTGCCAGCAGCTTGACCCCACCGGAGAATGAGCAGTTCTTC
clone_size: -; d_call: -; j_call: TRBJ2-3; v_call: TRBV5-1; cdr3_aa: CASTPTASGSTDTQYF; cdr3_nt: TGCGCCAGCACCCCCACGGCTTCCGGGAGCACAGATACGCAGTATTTT
clone_size: -; d_call: -; j_call: TRBJ2-5; v_call: TRBV10-3; cdr3_aa: CAISLGLEETQYF; cdr3_nt: TGTGCCATCAGCTTAGGACTGGAAGAGACCCAGTACTTC
clone_size: -; d_call: TRBD2; j_call: TRBJ2-1; v_call: TRBV10-3; cdr3_aa: CAISDSGSVGLASYNEQFF; cdr3_nt: TGTGCCATCAGTGATTCAGGAAGTGTGGGACTAGCGTCCTACAATGAGCAGTTCTTC
clone_size: -; d_call: TRBD1; j_call: TRBJ2-7; v_call: TRBV2; cdr3_aa: CASSPGQGATYEQYF; cdr3_nt: TGTGCCAGCAGTCCCGGGCAGGGGGCGACCTACGAGCAGTACTTC
clone_size: -; d_call: -; j_call: TRBJ2-2; v_call: TRBV6-5; cdr3_aa: CASSYYETGELFF; cdr3_nt: TGTGCCAGCAGTTACTACGAGACCGGGGAGCTGTTTTTT
clone_size: -; d_call: TRBD2; j_call: TRBJ2-1; v_call: TRBV19; cdr3_aa: CASSIEPPPSAGVGNEQFF; cdr3_nt: TGTGCCAGTAGTATAGAGCCCCCGCCGTCAGCGGGAGTCGGCAATGAGCAGTTCTTC
clone_size: -; d_call: TRBD2; j_call: TRBJ2-3; v_call: TRBV5-6; cdr3_aa: CASSSGLAFTDTQYF; cdr3_nt: TGTGCCAGCAGCTCCGGACTAGCCTTCACAGATACGCAGTATTTT
clone_size: -; d_call: -; j_call: TRBJ1-2; v_call: TRBV2; cdr3_aa: CASSPQGRVGGYTF; cdr3_nt: TGTGCCAGCAGTCCACAGGGACGGGTCGGTGGCTACACCTTC
clone_size: -; d_call: -; j_call: TRBJ2-7; v_call: TRBV19; cdr3_aa: CASKARESSYEQYF; cdr3_nt: TGTGCCAGTAAAGCAAGGGAGAGCTCCTACGAGCAGTACTTC
clone_size: -; d_call: TRBD2; j_call: TRBJ2-1; v_call: TRBV7-8; cdr3_aa: CASSSMGLAEEQFF; cdr3_nt: TGTGCCAGCAGCTCTATGGGACTAGCGGAAGAGCAGTTCTTC
clone_size: -; d_call: -; j_call: TRBJ2-1; v_call: TRBV18; cdr3_aa: CASSPPGGFGNEQFF; cdr3_nt: TGTGCCAGCTCACCACCCGGGGGTTTCGGGAATGAGCAGTTCTTC
clone_size: -; d_call: -; j_call: TRBJ1-1; v_call: TRBV28; cdr3_aa: CASDSRKAEAFF; cdr3_nt: TGTGCCAGCGACTCTCGGAAGGCTGAAGCTTTCTTT
clone_size: few; d_call: -; j_call: TRBJ2-3; v_call: TRBV30; cdr3_aa: CACRPGLGTDTQYF; cdr3_nt: TGTGCCTGCAGACCTGGACTGGGCACAGATACGCAGTATTTT
clone_size: -; d_call: TRBD2; j_call: TRBJ2-7; v_call: TRBV30; cdr3_aa: CAWSSGGPSYEQYF; cdr3_nt: TGTGCCTGGAGTTCGGGGGGACCCTCCTACGAGCAGTACTTC
clone_size: -; d_call: TRBD2; j_call: TRBJ2-1; v_call: TRBV11-2; cdr3_aa: CASTNSGSSYNEQFF; cdr3_nt: TGTGCCAGCACTAATAGCGGGAGTTCCTACAATGAGCAGTTCTTC
clone_size: -; d_call: TRBD1; j_call: TRBJ1-2; v_call: TRBV7-9; cdr3_aa: CASTSGGQAGYGYTF; cdr3_nt: TGTGCCAGCACCTCAGGAGGACAGGCCGGATATGGCTACACCTTC
clone_size: -; d_call: TRBD2; j_call: TRBJ2-1; v_call: TRBV2; cdr3_aa: CASSTLAGGDNEQFF; cdr3_nt: TGTGCCAGCAGTACTCTAGCGGGAGGGGACAATGAGCAGTTCTTC
clone_size: -; d_call: TRBD1; j_call: TRBJ1-2; v_call: TRBV19; cdr3_aa: CASSEQGATGYTF; cdr3_nt: TGTGCCAGTAGTGAACAGGGGGCAACTGGCTACACCTTC
clone_size: once; d_call: -; j_call: TRBJ2-7; v_call: TRBV21-1; cdr3_aa: CASSYDRVFVYEQYF; cdr3_nt: TGTGCCAGCAGCTACGACAGAGTGTTTGTCTACGAGCAGTACTTC
clone_size: -; d_call: -; j_call: TRBJ1-4; v_call: TRBV7-2; cdr3_aa: CASSLGQLNEKLFF; cdr3_nt: TGTGCCAGCAGCTTGGGGCAGCTGAATGAAAAACTGTTTTTT
clone_size: -; d_call: -; j_call: TRBJ1-1; v_call: TRBV25-1; cdr3_aa: CASYRWESGAFF; cdr3_nt: TGTGCCAGCTATCGCTGGGAGTCTGGGGCTTTCTTT
clone_size: -; d_call: TRBD2; j_call: TRBJ2-7; v_call: TRBV28; cdr3_aa: CASSLGGYHEQYF; cdr3_nt: TGTGCCAGCAGTTTGGGAGGGTACCACGAGCAGTACTTC
clone_size: few; d_call: -; j_call: TRBJ2-7; v_call: TRBV14; cdr3_aa: CASSLSGSYEQYF; cdr3_nt: TGTGCCAGCAGCCTTAGCGGCTCCTACGAGCAGTACTTC
clone_size: -; d_call: TRBD2; j_call: TRBJ2-7; v_call: TRBV4-2; cdr3_aa: CASSQEGGRSNYEQYF; cdr3_nt: TGTGCCAGCAGCCAAGAAGGCGGGAGGTCCAACTACGAGCAGTACTTC
clone_size: -; d_call: -; j_call: TRBJ1-1; v_call: TRBV9; cdr3_aa: CASSVESGEAFF; cdr3_nt: TGTGCCAGCAGCGTAGAATCAGGGGAAGCTTTCTTT
clone_size: -; d_call: -; j_call: TRBJ2-3; v_call: TRBV19; cdr3_aa: CASSIEVSFSADTQYF; cdr3_nt: TGTGCCAGTAGTATAGAGGTTTCCTTTAGCGCAGATACGCAGTATTTT
clone_size: -; d_call: TRBD2; j_call: TRBJ2-3; v_call: TRBV18; cdr3_aa: CASSLGLAGGSTDTQYF; cdr3_nt: TGTGCCAGCTCACTGGGACTAGCGGGAGGTTCCACAGATACGCAGTATTTT
clone_size: -; d_call: -; j_call: TRBJ2-3; v_call: TRBV5-1; cdr3_aa: CASSPGLEADTQYF; cdr3_nt: TGCGCCAGCAGCCCAGGCTTGGAGGCCGATACGCAGTATTTT
clone_size: -; d_call: -; j_call: TRBJ2-7; v_call: TRBV6-5; cdr3_aa: CASSYSPHGGGEQYF; cdr3_nt: TGTGCCAGCAGTTACAGCCCCCATGGAGGCGGCGAGCAGTACTTC
clone_size: -; d_call: -; j_call: TRBJ1-1; v_call: TRBV7-2; cdr3_aa: CASTLGRNTEAFF; cdr3_nt: TGTGCCAGCACCCTCGGTAGGAACACTGAAGCTTTCTTT
clone_size: -; d_call: -; j_call: TRBJ1-1; v_call: TRBV29-1; cdr3_aa: CSAVFGNTEAFF; cdr3_nt: TGCAGCGCCGTATTCGGGAACACTGAAGCTTTCTTT
clone_size: -; d_call: -; j_call: TRBJ1-5; v_call: TRBV6-6; cdr3_aa: CASSYYEGGNQPQHF; cdr3_nt: TGTGCCAGCAGTTACTATGAGGGCGGCAATCAGCCCCAGCATTTT
clone_size: -; d_call: TRBD2; j_call: TRBJ2-3; v_call: TRBV6-1; cdr3_aa: CASSEALAGGTDTQYF; cdr3_nt: TGTGCCAGCAGTGAAGCGCTAGCGGGAGGCACAGATACGCAGTATTTT
clone_size: -; d_call: -; j_call: TRBJ1-1; v_call: TRBV5-5; cdr3_aa: CASSWTNMNTEAFF; cdr3_nt: TGTGCCAGCAGCTGGACAAATATGAACACTGAAGCTTTCTTT